These T cell receptor beta chains were read from a single sample in a study of OX40 agonist ivuxolimab in advanced cancers. Data came from immunoSEQ multiplex PCR; TCRdb stores just in-frame clones and leaves some out. The repertoire holds about 22,000 clones, more than 65% seen once, with approximately 17% in the top ten. Sequenced material: CD4+ or CD8+ T cells sorted from blood, taken in a trial of the OX40 agonist ivuxolimab. The receptors derive from an adult with an advanced solid tumor such as melanoma, head and neck, liver or kidney cancer. Each CDR3 is given with its conserved first and last residue. Fields, in order: D gene, CDR3 length, V gene, J gene, CDR3 DNA, CDR3 protein. D genes are given only for firm matches.

>NA|15|TRBV10-3|TRBJ2-7
TGTGCCATCATATGGAGACAAAGGGTGAATTACGAGCAGTACTTC
CAIIWRQRVNYEQYF
>NA|15|TRBV9|TRBJ1-5
TGTGCCAGCAGCGGAGTCTTCAGGGGCCGGCAGCCCCAGCATTTT
CASSGVFRGRQPQHF
>NA|14|TRBV28|TRBJ1-5
TGTGCCAGCGTCAAGCAGTTTCCCGCCCAGCCCCAGCATTTT
CASVKQFPAQPQHF
>NA|15|TRBV5-5|TRBJ2-7
TGTGCCAGCAGCTTGGAGCAGGCAGGGGACTACGAGCAGTACTTC
CASSLEQAGDYEQYF
>TRBD1|15|TRBV7-9|TRBJ1-2
TGTGCCAGCAGCCTTCACGACAGGGGTGAATATGGCTACACCTTC
CASSLHDRGEYGYTF
>NA|13|TRBV6-4|TRBJ2-2
TGTGCCAGCAGTGACTTGAACACCGGGGAGCTGTTTTTT
CASSDLNTGELFF
>TRBD1|16|TRBV5-5|TRBJ1-4
TGTGCCAGCAGGCGCCTCTTGACAGGGGTTAATGAAAAACTGTTTTTT
CASRRLLTGVNEKLFF
>NA|15|TRBV28|TRBJ2-5
TGTGCCAGCAGTTTTTTTCAGGGGAGAGGAGAGACCCAATACTTC
CASSFFQGRGETQYF
>NA|13|TRBV27|TRBJ1-5
TGTGCCAGCAGTTGGGGCAGTGAACAGCCCCAGCATTTT
CASSWGSEQPQHF
>NA|12|TRBV4-1|TRBJ2-1
TGCGCCAGCAGCCAAGATTACAATGAGCAGTTCTTC
CASSQDYNEQFF
>NA|12|TRBV5-5|TRBJ2-7
TGTGCCAGCAGCCCCATCAGCGGCGAGCAGTACTTC
CASSPISGEQYF